Each of the 28 T cell receptor beta chains below was sequenced from the same sample in a study of blood T cell repertoires in COVID-19 (dated by TCRdb to the early 2020s). The library was obtained by the immunoSEQ multiplex PCR assay. TCRdb took this table from immuneACCESS and kept in-frame rearrangements with V and J called. Such tables lack part of the clones; where checked against another copy, unresolved V genes explain under half of the gap, and the rest is unexplained. This sample lists about 95,000 clones; roughly 76% were detected once. Of the sample, under 5.5% falls within the top ten clones. Specimen: peripheral blood. Every receptor here comes from a man older than 75 with COVID-19, enrolled during active disease.

The rearrangement links TRBV24-1 to TRBJ1-1; perhaps TRBD1 as D (6 bases). Germline-derived CDR1 and CDR2 are KGHDR and SFDVKD. The CDR3 is 13 residues long. V lost 5 bases to trimming and J lost 4 bases, with 10 bases between them. The CDR3 protein is CATSAQGFTEAFF. The CDR3 nucleotides are TGTGCCACCAGTGCACAGGGTTTCACTGAAGCTTTCTTT.

This clone was counted a single time. This chain joins TRBV7-6 and TRBJ2-7, with 10 bases matching TRBD2. The CDR3 contains 16 residues. Germline lookup yields CDR1 SGHVS and CDR2 FNYEAQ. V lost 5 bases, J lost 0 bases, and 7 bases stayed unmatched. CDR3 in amino acids: CASSPLAGADSYEQYF. The CDR3 nucleotides are TGTGCCAGCAGCCCCCTAGCGGGGGCCGACTCCTACGAGCAGTACTTC.

The V gene is TRBV7-6, the J gene TRBJ1-4; 8 bases agree with TRBD1. The CDR3 length is 16 residues. V lost 5 bases and J lost 4; bases outside the gene matches: 9. Germline V CDR1 and CDR2: SGHVS, FNYEAQ. DNA of the CDR3: TGTGCCAGCAGCCGACCCGGACAGGGTGGTAATGAAAAACTGTTTTTT. Protein sequence: CASSRPGQGGNEKLFF. Variable domain in full (rest from reference TRBV7-6 and TRBJ1-4): GAGVSQSPRYKVTKRGQDVALRCDPISGHVSLYWYRQALGQGPEFLTYFNYEAQQDKSGLPNDRFSAERPEGSISTLTIQRTEQRDSAMYRCASSRPGQGGNEKLFFGSGTQLSVL.

This clone was counted only a few times. The V and J genes are TRBV19 and TRBJ2-1; the match to TRBD2 covers 11 bases. This CDR3 is 18 amino acids long. V gave up 5 bases and J gave up 0 bases; unmatched junction bases: 9. CDR1 LNHDA and CDR2 SQIVND come from the germline V gene (reference sequence). The CDR3 is CASSPLWTSGSSYNEQFF. The CDR3 DNA follows: TGTGCCAGTAGTCCCCTGTGGACTAGCGGGTCCTCCTACAATGAGCAGTTCTTC.

The gene calls are TRBV14 and TRBJ2-3, with 10 bases lining up with TRBD2. Trimming cost V 3 bases and J 4 bases; bases outside gene matches: 13. CDR3 size: 18 residues. Germline CDR1 and CDR2: SGHDN and FVKESK. CDR3 nucleotides: TGTGCCAGCAGCCAGCGCCGAGCTAGCGGGAGTAGCTCAGATACGCAGTATTTT. It specifies CASSQRRASGSSSDTQYF.

The chain has TRBV7-9 and TRBJ1-2; maybe TRBD1 (5 bases). This CDR3 comprises 12 residues. Per the germline V gene, CDR1 is SEHNR and CDR2 is FQNEAQ (reference sequence). V gave up 4 bases and J gave up 7 bases, with 10 bases separating them. The CDR3 DNA reads as TGTGCCAGCAGCTCCCAAGGGGTTGGCTACACCTTC. This sequence encodes CASSSQGVGYTF.

This clone was observed a handful of times. This chain uses TRBV12-3 or TRBV12-4 with TRBJ1-2; TRBD1 matches at 7 bases. With 3 bases clipped from V and 8 bases from J, the junction kept 6 bases outside the gene matches. The CDR3 consists of 13 residues. The CDR3 spells CASSFGTVSGYTF. The CDR3 DNA follows: TGTGCCAGCAGTTTTGGGACAGTTTCGGGCTACACCTTC.

The V and J genes are TRBV6-2 or TRBV6-3 and TRBJ2-3; D may be TRBD1 (7 bases). The CDR3 is made up of 17 amino acids. Germline-derived CDR1 and CDR2 are MNHEY and SVGEGT. The V gene lost 0 bases and the J gene lost 0 bases, with 13 bases spanning the gap. The CDR3 DNA sequence: TGTGCCAGCAGTTACTCAATTTCAGGGGGGAGCACAGATACGCAGTATTTT. It encodes CASSYSISGGSTDTQYF.

The sample holds a few counts of this clone. This chain joins TRBV12-1 and TRBJ2-7; the table names TRBD2, a call not compared with the DNA. TRBV12-1 is annotated as a pseudogene. The CDR3 loop spans 17 amino acids. CDR3 coding DNA: TGTGCCAGCGGCACTGGGACTAGCGGGAGCCCCACCTACGAGCAGTACTTC. Protein product: CASGTGTSGSPTYEQYF.

V and J are TRBV2 and TRBJ1-6; 8 bases match TRBD1. The germline V gene has CDR1 SNHLY and CDR2 FYNNEI. J lost 10 bases, V lost 3 bases, and 5 bases had no gene match. The CDR3 sequence is 14 residues long. CDR3 amino acids: CASSEDRVTSPLHF. DNA of the CDR3: TGTGCCAGCAGTGAGGACAGGGTAACCTCACCCCTCCACTTT.

The V call is TRBV19, the J call TRBJ2-1, with D perhaps TRBD1 (6 bases). This CDR3 contains 14 residues. Looked up from germline, CDR1 is LNHDA and CDR2 is SQIVND (reference sequence). The V and J ends lost 3 bases and 8 bases respectively, with 14 bases between them. The DNA for the CDR3 is TGTGCCAGTAGTATCGCCACAGGGAGTCATGAGCAGTTCTTC. Protein sequence: CASSIATGSHEQFF.

The rearrangement uses TRBV2 and TRBJ1-6; the match to TRBD1 covers 9 bases. Germline CDR1 reads SNHLY; CDR2 reads FYNNEI. The CDR3 runs to 14 residues. V dropped 9 bases and J dropped 8; count of bases not matched to a gene: 8. The CDR3 sequence: CARTQGAQYSPLHF. DNA of the CDR3: TGTGCCAGAACACAGGGGGCGCAGTATTCACCCCTCCACTTT.

The rearrangement uses TRBV29-1 and TRBJ2-2; tentative D call: TRBD1 (5 bases). The V end was cut by 5 bases, the J end by 0 bases, with 7 bases between. CDR3 length: 13 amino acids. Germline loops: CDR1 SQVTM, CDR2 ANQGSEA. This CDR3 reads CSVLGANTGELFF. In DNA, the CDR3 is TGCAGCGTTTTAGGGGCGAACACCGGGGAGCTGTTTTTT.

The chain recombines TRBV6-4 with TRBJ2-3, with D perhaps TRBD2 (6 bases). Trimming shortened V by 9 bases and J by 2 bases, and 12 bases separated the two germline ends. Germline V lookup: CDR1 MRHNA, CDR2 SNTAGT. There are 13 residues in the CDR3. In nucleotides, the CDR3 is TGTGCCAGGGACTATCTTGTCACAGATACGCAGTATTTT. Protein: CARDYLVTDTQYF.

The CDR3 spells CSVLTGRDQPQHF. Written as DNA, the CDR3 is TGCAGCGTGCTGACAGGCCGGGACCAGCCCCAGCATTTT. The chain has TRBV29-1 and TRBJ1-5; D is perhaps TRBD1 (6 bases). The CDR3 is made up of 13 amino acids. V was clipped by 6 bases and J by 7 bases, with 16 bases between them. The V gene's germline CDR1 is SQVTM and CDR2 ANQGSEA.

This clone appeared once. V usage is TRBV13 and J usage is TRBJ1-4; D not certain. The length of the CDR3 is 13 residues. Germline V CDR1 and CDR2: PRHDT, FYEKMQ (reference sequence). Trimming removed 5 bases from V and 2 bases from J, with 6 bases in between. This chain's CDR3 is CASSGGTNEKLFF. As DNA, the CDR3 is TGTGCCAGCAGCGGAGGTACTAATGAAAAACTGTTTTTT.

CDR3 sequence: CAWKGGRGYYGYTF. DNA for the CDR3: TGTGCCTGGAAGGGTGGCAGGGGATATTACGGCTACACCTTC. V is TRBV30 and J is TRBJ1-2; D may be TRBD1 (6 bases). CDR1 is GTSNPN, CDR2 SVGIG, per germline (reference sequence). This CDR3 is 14 amino acids long. Trimming shortened V by 4 bases and J by 8 bases, and 20 bases separated the two germline ends.

This clone was counted only a few times. The chain employs TRBV28 and TRBJ2-1, with 8 bases lining up with TRBD2. Losses at the gene ends were 7 bases for V and 5 bases for J; bases not matched to a gene: 10. CDR3 length: 15 amino acids. Germline CDR1 is MDHEN and CDR2 is SYDVKM. The DNA for the CDR3 is TGTGCCAGCACCTTGGATAGCGGGGCAGACAATGAGCAGTTCTTC. It encodes CASTLDSGADNEQFF.

The V gene is TRBV29-1, the J gene TRBJ2-1; no firm D call. V was clipped by 6 bases and J by 5 bases, with 11 bases between them. The germline V gene has CDR1 SQVTM and CDR2 ANQGSEA. This CDR3 spans 12 amino acids. CDR3 region: CSVKFPNNEQFF. The CDR3 coding sequence is TGCAGCGTAAAGTTTCCTAACAATGAGCAGTTCTTC.

This clone has only a few counts. The chain carries TRBV27 and TRBJ2-1, with 10 bases identical to TRBD2. Germline CDR1 MNHEY, CDR2 SMNVEV (reference sequence). The CDR3 runs to 15 residues. The junction had 6 bases not matched to a gene; V was cut back by 3 bases and J by 7 bases. In DNA form, the CDR3 reads TGTGCCAGCAGTTTTTCACTAGCGGGAAGAAATGAGCAGTTCTTC. It codes for CASSFSLAGRNEQFF.

This chain links TRBV7-3 with TRBJ2-1; 9 bases map to TRBD2. The germline gives CDR1 SGHTA, CDR2 FQGTGA. The CDR3 spans 17 residues. V gave up 4 bases and J gave up 5 bases; unmatched junction bases: 12. DNA for the CDR3: TGTGCCAGCAGCTCAGACCTAGCGGGGTGGGGAAACAATGAGCAGTTCTTC. Its protein product is CASSSDLAGWGNNEQFF.

CDR3 loop: CASSVTPTGELFF. The CDR3 DNA reads TGTGCCAGCAGCGTAACTCCCACCGGGGAGCTGTTTTTT. The rearrangement links TRBV9 to TRBJ2-2; D is unclear. Per the germline V gene, CDR1 is SGDLS and CDR2 is YYNGEE. CDR3 size: 13 residues. The ends were cut back, 1 base at V and 4 bases at J, with 5 bases in the middle. Looking up the rest from reference TRBV9 and TRBJ2-2 gives the full variable domain: DSGVTQTPKHLITATGQRVTLRCSPRSGDLSVYWYQQSLDQGLQFLIQYYNGEERAKGNILERFSAQQFPDLHSELNLSSLELGDSALYFCASSVTPTGELFFGEGSRLTVL.

V gene TRBV6-5 combines with J gene TRBJ1-2; 9 positions match TRBD1. The CDR3 loop spans 16 amino acids. The germline V gene has CDR1 MNHEY and CDR2 SVGAGI. The trim removed 2 bases at V and 4 bases at J, leaving 8 bases unmatched. The DNA for the CDR3 is TGTGCCAGCAGTTACAGTACGGGACAGGGATTCTATGGCTACACCTTC. This sequence encodes CASSYSTGQGFYGYTF.

The genes are TRBV5-4 and TRBJ2-7; D remains ambiguous. Trimming cost V 1 base and J 1 base, with 6 bases left between them. This CDR3 region has 13 residues. From germline, CDR1 is SGHNT and CDR2 YYREEE (reference sequence). CDR3 nucleotides: TGTGCCAGCAGCTTGCAGCGTTCCTACGAGCAGTACTTC. Translation: CASSLQRSYEQYF.

This rearrangement joins TRBV5-1 to TRBJ2-2; TRBD2 matches 11 bases. From germline, CDR1 is SGHRS and CDR2 YFSETQ. V shed 4 bases and J 4 bases; nucleotides not matched to a gene: 6. This CDR3 is built from 16 residues. The DNA of the CDR3 is TGCGCCAGCAGCCCAGGACTAGCGGGCATCACCGGGGAGCTGTTTTTT. Amino acids: CASSPGLAGITGELFF.

This clone has a handful of counts. The CDR3 loop reads CASSEGRRPYEQYF. The CDR3 bases are TGTGCCAGCAGTGAAGGGCGGCGGCCCTACGAGCAGTACTTC. The chain couples TRBV6-1 to TRBJ2-7; D unclear. Trimming cost V 1 base and J 2 bases, with 9 bases left between them. The length of the CDR3 is 14 residues. The germline gives CDR1 MNHNS, CDR2 SASEGT.

V usage is TRBV28 and J usage is TRBJ1-2; possibly TRBD1 for D (6 bases). The CDR3 is 14 residues long. The V gene's germline CDR1 is MDHEN and CDR2 SYDVKM. Trimming stripped 5 bases from V and 4 bases from J, with 14 bases between. This CDR3 reads CASSPGAGVYGYTF. In nucleotides, the CDR3 is TGTGCCAGCAGTCCAGGGGCAGGAGTCTATGGCTACACCTTC.

In this sample, this clone turned up once. The CDR3 region is CASSLGTGAYQPQHF. As DNA, the CDR3 is TGTGCCAGCAGCTTAGGCACAGGGGCTTATCAGCCCCAGCATTTT. The gene calls are TRBV7-9 and TRBJ1-5; 7 nucleotides line up with TRBD1. Germline loops: CDR1 SEHNR, CDR2 FQNEAQ (reference sequence). The CDR3 runs 15 residues. After removal of 1 base from V and 5 bases from J, the junction contained 5 bases not matched to a gene.